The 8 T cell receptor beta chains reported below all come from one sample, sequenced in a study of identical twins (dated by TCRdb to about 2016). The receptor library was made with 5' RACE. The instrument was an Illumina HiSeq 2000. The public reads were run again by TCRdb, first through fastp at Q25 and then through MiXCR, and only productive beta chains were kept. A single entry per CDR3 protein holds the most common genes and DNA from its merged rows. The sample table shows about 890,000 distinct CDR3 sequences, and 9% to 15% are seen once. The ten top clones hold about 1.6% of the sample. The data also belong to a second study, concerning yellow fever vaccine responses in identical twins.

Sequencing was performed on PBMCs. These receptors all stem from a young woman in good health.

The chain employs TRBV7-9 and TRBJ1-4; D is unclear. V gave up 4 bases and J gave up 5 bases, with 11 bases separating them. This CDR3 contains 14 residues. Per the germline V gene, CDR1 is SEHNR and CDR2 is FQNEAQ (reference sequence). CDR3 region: CASSSWTGNEKLFF. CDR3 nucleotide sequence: TGTGCCAGCAGCTCCTGGACTGGGAATGAAAAACTGTTTTTT.

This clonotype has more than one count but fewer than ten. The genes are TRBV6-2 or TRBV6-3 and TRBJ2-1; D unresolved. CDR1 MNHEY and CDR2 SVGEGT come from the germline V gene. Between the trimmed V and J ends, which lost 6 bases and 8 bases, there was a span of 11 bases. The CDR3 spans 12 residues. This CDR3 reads CASSPLLDEQFF. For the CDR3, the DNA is TGTGCCAGCAGCCCCCTTCTTGATGAGCAGTTCTTC.

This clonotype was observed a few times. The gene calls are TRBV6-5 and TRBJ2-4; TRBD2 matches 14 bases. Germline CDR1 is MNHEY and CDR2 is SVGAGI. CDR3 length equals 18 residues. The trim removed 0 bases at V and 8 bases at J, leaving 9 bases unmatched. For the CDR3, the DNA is TGTGCCAGCAGTTACTCGGGACTAGCGGGAGTTGTGGGAGACATTCAGTACTTC. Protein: CASSYSGLAGVVGDIQYF.

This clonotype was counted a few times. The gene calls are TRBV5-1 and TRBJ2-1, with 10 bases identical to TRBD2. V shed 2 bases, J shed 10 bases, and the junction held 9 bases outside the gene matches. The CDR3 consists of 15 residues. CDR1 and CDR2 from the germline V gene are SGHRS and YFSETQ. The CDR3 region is CASSLEAGGLGEQFF. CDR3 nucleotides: TGCGCCAGCAGCTTAGAAGCGGGGGGGCTTGGCGAGCAGTTCTTC.

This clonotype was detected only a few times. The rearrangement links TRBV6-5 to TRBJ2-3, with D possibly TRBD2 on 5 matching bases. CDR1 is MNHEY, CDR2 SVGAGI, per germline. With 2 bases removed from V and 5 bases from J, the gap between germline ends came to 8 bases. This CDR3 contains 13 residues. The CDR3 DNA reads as TGTGCCAGCAGTTACGGTCGGGGAGATACGCAGTATTTT. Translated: CASSYGRGDTQYF.

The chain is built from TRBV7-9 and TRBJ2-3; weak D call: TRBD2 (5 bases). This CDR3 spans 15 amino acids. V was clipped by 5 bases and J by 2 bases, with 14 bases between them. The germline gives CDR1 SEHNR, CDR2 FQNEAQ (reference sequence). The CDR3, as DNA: TGTGCCAGCAGCCGAAAGGCGGGCCACACAGATACGCAGTATTTT. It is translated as CASSRKAGHTDTQYF.

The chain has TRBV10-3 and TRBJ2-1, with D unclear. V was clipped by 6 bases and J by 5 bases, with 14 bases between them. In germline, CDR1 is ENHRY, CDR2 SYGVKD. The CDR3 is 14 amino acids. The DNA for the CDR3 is TGTGCCATCAGGGGGTTAGTTGGCAACAATGAGCAGTTCTTC. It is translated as CAIRGLVGNNEQFF.

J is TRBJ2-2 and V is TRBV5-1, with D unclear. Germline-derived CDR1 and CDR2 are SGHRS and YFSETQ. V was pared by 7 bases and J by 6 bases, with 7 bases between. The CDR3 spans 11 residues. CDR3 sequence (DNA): TGCGCCAGCCGCTATTCCGGGGAGCTGTTTTTT. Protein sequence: CASRYSGELFF.